This TCR beta chain was sequenced for a study of blood T cell repertoires in COVID-19. Study overall: Sources were T cells, B-cell-depleted T cells, or PBMCs; the material itself was cDNA or gDNA.

TCRdb keeps only in-frame clones here, not all; method: immunoSEQ multiplex PCR. This table holds fewer than 100,000 clones, about 88% found once. The CDR3 is 17 residues long. The ends lost 7 bases at V and 0 bases at J; junction bases unmatched: 12. Germline CDR1 is SGHAT and CDR2 is FQNNGV. The origin of this receptor is a human donor in a cohort sampled during active COVID-19. Sequenced sample: peripheral blood. The chain recombines TRBV11-2 with TRBJ2-3, with 8 positions matching TRBD2. In DNA form, the CDR3 reads TGTGCCAGCATGAGGAGAGCGGGAGAGGCTAGCACAGATACGCAGTATTTT. Translating it yields CASMRRAGEASTDTQYF.